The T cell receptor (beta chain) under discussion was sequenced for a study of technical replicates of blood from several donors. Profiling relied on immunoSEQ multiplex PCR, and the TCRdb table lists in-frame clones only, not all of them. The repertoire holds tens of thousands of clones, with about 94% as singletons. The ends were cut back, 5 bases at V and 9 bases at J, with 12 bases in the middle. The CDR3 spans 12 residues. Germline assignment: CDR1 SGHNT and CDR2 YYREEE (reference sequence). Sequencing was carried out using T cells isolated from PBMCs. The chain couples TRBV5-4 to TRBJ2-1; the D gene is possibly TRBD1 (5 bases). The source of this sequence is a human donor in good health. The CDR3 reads CASRHSQGEQFF. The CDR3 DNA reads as TGTGCCAGCAGACATTCCCAGGGTGAGCAGTTCTTC.